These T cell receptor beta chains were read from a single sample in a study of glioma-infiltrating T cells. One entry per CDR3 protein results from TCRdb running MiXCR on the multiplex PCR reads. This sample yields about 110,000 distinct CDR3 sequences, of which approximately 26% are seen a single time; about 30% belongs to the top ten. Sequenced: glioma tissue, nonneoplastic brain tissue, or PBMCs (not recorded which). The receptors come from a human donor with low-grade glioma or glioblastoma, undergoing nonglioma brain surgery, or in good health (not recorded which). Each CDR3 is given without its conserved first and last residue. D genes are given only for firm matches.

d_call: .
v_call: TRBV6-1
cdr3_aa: ASSLEGETEAF

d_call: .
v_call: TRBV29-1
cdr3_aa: SAQLSYNEQF

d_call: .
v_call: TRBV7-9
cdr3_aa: ASSFNPYEQY

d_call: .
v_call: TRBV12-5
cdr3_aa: ASGLWGKNIQY

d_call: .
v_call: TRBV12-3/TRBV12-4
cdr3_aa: ASHGGASTDTQY

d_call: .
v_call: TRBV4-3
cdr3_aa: ASSQGRTVYGYT

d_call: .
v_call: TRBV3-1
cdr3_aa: ASSYGLASYEQY

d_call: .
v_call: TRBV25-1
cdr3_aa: ASSEIEGFYGYT

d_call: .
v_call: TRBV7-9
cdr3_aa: ASSWREGDGYT

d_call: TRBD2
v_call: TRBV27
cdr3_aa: ASSLFALAGGSDTQY

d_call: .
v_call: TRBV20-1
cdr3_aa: SGRWANEQF

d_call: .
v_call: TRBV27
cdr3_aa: ASSYQVSYEQY

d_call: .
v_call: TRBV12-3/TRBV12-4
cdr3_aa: ASSQGPGSYEQY

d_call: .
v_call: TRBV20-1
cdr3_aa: SARDAGGADTQY

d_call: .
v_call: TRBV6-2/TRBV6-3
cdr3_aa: VSSYKQGDTEELC

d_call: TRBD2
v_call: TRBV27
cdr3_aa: ASSQGLAGEWYEQY

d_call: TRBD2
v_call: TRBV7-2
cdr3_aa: ASSFGLAVTYNEQF

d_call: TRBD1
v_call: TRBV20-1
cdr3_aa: SARDTHAGGDYGYT

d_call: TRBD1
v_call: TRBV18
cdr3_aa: ASSNLTGGRAEAF

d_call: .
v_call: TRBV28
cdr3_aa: ATRALARRETQY

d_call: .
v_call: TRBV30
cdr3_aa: AWSVSTGRY

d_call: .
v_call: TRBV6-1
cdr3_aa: ASILQGDTQY

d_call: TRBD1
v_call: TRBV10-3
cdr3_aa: ASKGDRAYGYT

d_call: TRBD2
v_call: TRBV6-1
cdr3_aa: ASSLAGVSYNEQF

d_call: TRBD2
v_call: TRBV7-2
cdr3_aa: ASRPTSANEQY

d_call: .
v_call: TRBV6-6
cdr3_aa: ASSYSGLKNSYEQY

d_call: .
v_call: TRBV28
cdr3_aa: ASSFYAEQF

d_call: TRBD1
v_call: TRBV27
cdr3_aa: ASRPRDRVGTEAF

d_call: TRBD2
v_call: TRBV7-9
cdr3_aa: ASSLSSGVPYNEQF

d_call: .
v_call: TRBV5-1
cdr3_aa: ASSFLIPGALVGTDTQY

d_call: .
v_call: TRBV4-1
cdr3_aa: ASSQERTDTQY

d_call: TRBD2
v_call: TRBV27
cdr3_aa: ASSLTSGRPHDNEQF

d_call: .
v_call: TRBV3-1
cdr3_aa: ASSQETRTAEQY

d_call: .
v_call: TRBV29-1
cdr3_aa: SAIDRRGTTEAF

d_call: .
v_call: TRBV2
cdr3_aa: ASSLRTEAF

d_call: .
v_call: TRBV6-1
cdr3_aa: ASRLGSSQPQH

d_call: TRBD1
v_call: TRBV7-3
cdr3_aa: ASSSVVRTGIF